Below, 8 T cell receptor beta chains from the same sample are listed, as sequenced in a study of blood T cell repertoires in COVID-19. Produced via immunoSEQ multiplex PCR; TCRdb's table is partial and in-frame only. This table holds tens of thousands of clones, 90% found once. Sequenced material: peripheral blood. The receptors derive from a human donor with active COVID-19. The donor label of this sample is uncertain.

For the CDR3, the DNA is TGTGCCAGCAGCTTGGAAGTCAGTCTCTATGGCTACACCTTC. Its translation is CASSLEVSLYGYTF. The rearrangement joins TRBV5-4 to TRBJ1-2; D is undetermined. Trimming took 0 bases from V and 4 from J, leaving 10 bases between them. The CDR3 totals 14 residues. Germline CDR1 is SGHNT and CDR2 is YYREEE (reference sequence).

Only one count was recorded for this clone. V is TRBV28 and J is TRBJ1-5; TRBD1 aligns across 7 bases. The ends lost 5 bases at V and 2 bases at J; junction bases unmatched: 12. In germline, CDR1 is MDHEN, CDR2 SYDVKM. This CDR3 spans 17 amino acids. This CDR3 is CASSTLQGLVGNQPQHF. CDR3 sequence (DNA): TGTGCCAGCAGTACCCTACAGGGGCTGGTTGGCAATCAGCCCCAGCATTTT.

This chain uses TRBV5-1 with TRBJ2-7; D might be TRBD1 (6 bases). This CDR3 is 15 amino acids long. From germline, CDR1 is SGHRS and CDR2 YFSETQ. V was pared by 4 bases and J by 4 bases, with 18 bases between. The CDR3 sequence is CASSRTDPTRYEQYF. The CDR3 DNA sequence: TGCGCCAGCAGCCGGACAGACCCAACTCGTTACGAGCAGTACTTC.

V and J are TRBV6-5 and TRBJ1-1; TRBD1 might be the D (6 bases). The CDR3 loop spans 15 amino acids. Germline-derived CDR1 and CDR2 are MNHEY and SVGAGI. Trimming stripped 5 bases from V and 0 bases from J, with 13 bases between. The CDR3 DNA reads TGTGCCAGCAGTACCCCCCCAGGGGTGAACACTGAAGCTTTCTTT. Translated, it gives CASSTPPGVNTEAFF.

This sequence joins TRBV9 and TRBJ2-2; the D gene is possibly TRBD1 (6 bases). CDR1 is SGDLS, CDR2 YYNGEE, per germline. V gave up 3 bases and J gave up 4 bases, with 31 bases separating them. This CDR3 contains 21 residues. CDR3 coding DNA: TGTGCCAGCAGCGCAAGGGGGATAGCGAGGGCCCAACTGGGAAGCACCGGGGAGCTGTTTTTT. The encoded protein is CASSARGIARAQLGSTGELFF.

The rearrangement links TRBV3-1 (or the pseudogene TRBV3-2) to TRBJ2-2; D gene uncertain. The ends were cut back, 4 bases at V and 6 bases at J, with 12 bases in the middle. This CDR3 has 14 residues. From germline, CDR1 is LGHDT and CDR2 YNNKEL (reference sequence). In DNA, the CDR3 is TGTGCCAGCAGCCCGCGCAGGATTGCCGGGGAGCTGTTTTTT. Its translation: CASSPRRIAGELFF.

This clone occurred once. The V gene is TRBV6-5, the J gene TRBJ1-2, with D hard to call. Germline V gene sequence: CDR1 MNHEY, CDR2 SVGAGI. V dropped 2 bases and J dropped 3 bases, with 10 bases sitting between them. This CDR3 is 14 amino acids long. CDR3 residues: CASSYEGLHYGYTF. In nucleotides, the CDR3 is TGTGCCAGCAGTTACGAGGGCTTGCACTATGGCTACACCTTC.

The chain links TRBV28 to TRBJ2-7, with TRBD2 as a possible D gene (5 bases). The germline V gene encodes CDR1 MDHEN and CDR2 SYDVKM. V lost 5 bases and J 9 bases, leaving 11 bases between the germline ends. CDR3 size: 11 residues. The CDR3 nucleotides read TGTGCCAGCAGTGGCGGGTTTGGGCAGTACTTC. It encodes CASSGGFGQYF.